The rows below give T cell receptor beta chains drawn from one sample of a study of CXCR3-negative and CXCR3-positive naive CD8 T cells. Following a re-call of the 5' RACE reads, TCRdb has one entry per CDR3 protein and lacks DNA. The sample table sets out roughly 71,000 distinct CDR3 sequences. The sequencing sample was made of naive CXCR3- CD8+ T cells from blood. The receptor set was obtained from a human donor in good health. Some clones in this sample may be carry-over from other donors' samples. Each CDR3 is given with its conserved first and last residue.

TRBV20-1	TRBJ2-1	CSAHWSVASYNEQFF
TRBV7-9	TRBJ1-5	CASSLVGDSNQPQHF
TRBV28	TRBJ1-4	CASTVDSRREKLFF
TRBV5-5	TRBJ2-1	CASSLESQGPKQFF
TRBV29-1	TRBJ1-2	CSVVGQGQTDGYTF
TRBV12-3/TRBV12-4	TRBJ2-2	CASSWGGSTGELFF
TRBV20-1	TRBJ1-1	CSANWRWGRNTEAFF
TRBV2	TRBJ1-1	CAREGGNTEAFF
TRBV29-1	TRBJ2-3	CSVEDLGGHSDTQYF
TRBV29-1	TRBJ1-5	CSASGGHNQPQHF
TRBV28	TRBJ1-6	CASSFGGLNSPLHF
TRBV4-3	TRBJ1-1	CASSQDRGAETEAFF
TRBV28	TRBJ2-7	CASSPDRLSDHEQYF
TRBV9	TRBJ2-1	CASSLGIRGNEQFF
TRBV18	TRBJ2-3	CASSPWRQGRTDTQYF
TRBV24-1	TRBJ2-3	CATSDFAGDTQYF
TRBV29-1	TRBJ2-7	CSVEKGQGAEQYF
TRBV12-5	TRBJ2-6	CASGPDSSGANVLTF
TRBV28	TRBJ1-5	CASRPGSGQPQHF
TRBV29-1	TRBJ2-2	CSVEDPTVSGELFF
TRBV29-1	TRBJ1-3	CSVDGGQGNTIYF
TRBV7-9	TRBJ2-7	CASSFDAGIEQYF
TRBV6-5	TRBJ2-5	CASSYGDRGEYF
TRBV19	TRBJ2-4	CASSMRAGGSKNIQYF
TRBV7-9	TRBJ2-2	CASSFLQAANTGELFF
TRBV12-3/TRBV12-4	TRBJ1-2	CASRGQGDYGYTF
TRBV4-1	TRBJ2-7	CASSQDHAGTDSYEQYF
TRBV7-9	TRBJ1-5	CASSLGGYSNQPQHF
TRBV28	TRBJ2-4	CASSPRDRVGIQYF
TRBV6-2/TRBV6-3	TRBJ1-1	CASSYSQGTRAEAFF
TRBV28	TRBJ2-5	CASRQRAETQYF
TRBV29-1	TRBJ2-7	CSVVGGLSSYEQYF